This T cell receptor beta chain was obtained from a study of T cells in Graves' hyperthyroidism and ophthalmopathy. Study outcomes and limitations: Separating ophthalmopathy from stable hyperthyroidism was achieved by a 13 V-J model. Most thyroid clonotypes expanded above 0.001 were also detected in blood. Onset of ophthalmopathy came a median roughly 6.9 months after the model predicted it.

In regard to this clonotype: Its antigen is not known.

Any patient presenting with uncontrolled infection, other autoimmune disease, pregnancy or lactation was left out. CDR1 is LNHNV and CDR2 is YYDKDF in the germline V gene (reference sequence). V shed 6 bases and J shed 2 bases, with 14 bases lying between them. The CDR3 is made up of 15 amino acids. RNA transcripts were the template for amplifying TCR beta CDR3 regions. The HTBI set primed first-round TCR CDR3 RT-PCR. One entry per CDR3 protein results from TCRdb running MiXCR on the multiplex PCR reads. This sample has roughly 500,000 distinct CDR3 sequences, with around 46% found just once. This chain links TRBV15 with TRBJ1-5; weak D call: TRBD1 (5 bases). Sequencing was performed on peripheral blood or thyroid tissue (not recorded which). This sequence originates from an adult woman with Graves' disease, either hyperthyroidism or ophthalmopathy (not recorded which). In DNA, the CDR3 is TGTGCCACCAGTGAGGGCGCGGGGGGCAATCAGCCCCAGCATTTT. Its translation is CATSEGAGGNQPQHF. The full variable domain, with the rest looked up from reference TRBV15 and TRBJ1-5, is DAMVIQNPRYQVTQFGKPVTLSCSQTLNHNVMYWYQQKSSQAPKLLFHYYDKDFNNEADTPDNFQSRRPNTSFCFLDIRSPGLGDTAMYLCATSEGAGGNQPQHFGDGTRLSIL.